Below, 19 T cell receptor beta chains from the same sample are listed, as sequenced in a study of T cells in Graves' hyperthyroidism and ophthalmopathy. RNA transcripts were the template for amplifying TCR beta CDR3 regions. Researchers ran a first-round RT-PCR on the TCR CDR3 using the HTBI primer set. TCRdb redid the calling of the multiplex PCR reads with MiXCR, one entry per CDR3 protein. The data show fewer than 650,000 distinct CDR3 sequences, 14% seen once. Sequenced: blood. These receptor sequences come from a woman aged 25-40 years with Graves' hyperthyroidism that later progressed to Graves' ophthalmopathy.

The chain carries TRBV15 and TRBJ1-1; 7 bases agree with TRBD1. The CDR3 has 15 residues. The V gene end was trimmed by 4 bases and the J gene end by 1 base; junction bases not matched to a gene: 6. The germline CDR1 and CDR2 sequences are LNHNV and YYDKDF (reference sequence). For the CDR3, the DNA is TGTGCCACCAGCATACCGGGACAGAGGAACACTGAAGCTTTCTTT. It translates to CATSIPGQRNTEAFF.

In this sample, this clonotype turned up many times. The chain couples TRBV27 to TRBJ2-3; 7 positions match TRBD1. The CDR3 runs 14 residues. Germline trimming cut 7 bases from V and 1 base from J; bases unmatched to any gene: 5. The germline V gene has CDR1 MNHEY and CDR2 SMNVEV (reference sequence). The CDR3 DNA sequence: TGTGCCAGCACCTATCAGGGGGGCACAGATACGCAGTATTTT. Amino acid sequence: CASTYQGGTDTQYF.

This clonotype has a count of ten or more. The J gene is TRBJ1-4, the V gene TRBV24-1; 10 bases line up with TRBD1. Per the germline V gene, CDR1 is KGHDR and CDR2 is SFDVKD. After removal of 3 bases from V and 8 bases from J, the junction contained 5 bases not matched to a gene. There are 15 residues in the CDR3. CDR3 nucleotide sequence: TGTGCCACCAGTGATCCTCGGGACAGGGGAGAAAAACTGTTTTTT. Its translation: CATSDPRDRGEKLFF.

This clonotype occurred many times. V usage is TRBV15 and J usage is TRBJ2-7, with TRBD2 matching over 8 bases. The CDR3 has 15 residues. With V trimmed by 1 base and J by 5 bases, 7 bases remained unmatched. Germline V gene sequence: CDR1 LNHNV, CDR2 YYDKDF (reference sequence). CDR3 sequence: CATSRVRSGNDEQYF. The CDR3 nucleotides read TGTGCCACCAGCAGAGTCCGTAGCGGGAACGACGAGCAGTACTTC.

This clonotype was seen only a few times. The gene calls are TRBV6-1 and TRBJ2-3; no firm D call. CDR3 length equals 14 residues. V was cut by 5 bases and J by 2 bases, with 11 bases left in between. Germline values: CDR1 MNHNS, CDR2 SASEGT. CDR3 nucleotides: TGTGCCAGCAGTACCCAGGTACACACAGATACGCAGTATTTT. Its translation: CASSTQVHTDTQYF.

This clonotype appeared many times. The gene calls are TRBV5-1 and TRBJ2-5; no firm D call. Germline V gives CDR1 SGHRS, CDR2 YFSETQ. This CDR3 spans 13 amino acids. V was clipped by 3 bases and J by 1 base, with 7 bases between them. CDR3 region: CASSSSIQETQYF. The CDR3, as DNA: TGCGCCAGCAGCTCCTCCATCCAAGAGACCCAGTACTTC.

This chain uses TRBV7-9 with TRBJ2-3; 9 positions agree with TRBD1. The V segment lost 4 bases and the J segment 4 bases; nucleotides outside the gene matches: 6. Germline lookup yields CDR1 SEHNR and CDR2 FQNEAQ (reference sequence). The length of the CDR3 is 15 residues. The CDR3 region has the DNA TGTGCCAGCAGCTCTGGACAGGGGATCCCAGATACGCAGTATTTT. This translates into CASSSGQGIPDTQYF.

In the case of this clonotype: This clone may be a read error of a much larger clone one base away. The chain combines TRBV3-1 with TRBJ2-7, with TRBD2 matching 8 bases. The V segment lost 6 bases and the J segment 2 bases; nucleotides outside the gene matches: 9. Germline V CDR1 and CDR2: LGHDT, YNNKEL (reference sequence). The CDR3 runs 15 residues. Here the CDR3 reads CASRRGPAGAYEQYF. CDR3 bases: TGTGCCAGCAGGCGGGGTCCAGCGGGAGCCTACGAGCAGTACTTC.

In this sample, this clonotype turned up many times. V is TRBV27 and J is TRBJ1-2; D gene unclear. Trimming stripped 6 bases from V and 6 bases from J, with 14 bases between. Germline V gene sequence: CDR1 MNHEY, CDR2 SMNVEV (reference sequence). CDR3 length: 13 amino acids. CDR3 protein: CASRRATLNGYTF. CDR3 bases: TGTGCCAGCAGGCGAGCCACCCTCAATGGCTACACCTTC.

In its sample, this clonotype was seen many times. The chain recombines TRBV7-2 with TRBJ2-3, with D tentatively TRBD2 (5 bases). CDR3 length equals 15 residues. Per germline, CDR1 SGHTA and CDR2 FQGNSA. Deletions cut 4 bases from V and 2 bases from J, with 13 bases between. CDR3 in amino acids: CASSSSQRYTDTQYF. The CDR3 bases are TGTGCCAGCAGCTCCTCCCAGCGGTACACAGATACGCAGTATTTT.

The chain carries TRBV19 and TRBJ2-1, with D tentatively TRBD1 (6 bases). The CDR3 is 14 amino acids. The V gene lost 7 bases and the J gene lost 4 bases, with 14 bases spanning the gap. Germline V gene sequence: CDR1 LNHDA, CDR2 SQIVND (reference sequence). Here the CDR3 reads CASNDEGTYNEQFF. CDR3 coding DNA: TGTGCCAGTAATGACGAGGGGACATACAATGAGCAGTTCTTC.

This chain uses TRBV19 with TRBJ1-3; 7 bases align to TRBD1. The CDR3 consists of 15 residues. Germline assignment: CDR1 LNHDA and CDR2 SQIVND (reference sequence). J lost 0 bases, V lost 5 bases, and 4 bases had no gene match. The CDR3 DNA sequence: TGTGCCAGTAGTCCGGGACAGTTCTCTGGAAACACCATATATTTT. This encodes CASSPGQFSGNTIYF.

This clonotype has just a few counts. The chain uses TRBV7-9 and TRBJ2-1; 7 bases line up with TRBD1. V was pared by 2 bases and J by 7 bases, with 5 bases of the junction left unmatched. This CDR3 is 14 amino acids long. Germline V CDR1 and CDR2: SEHNR, FQNEAQ (reference sequence). This CDR3 reads CASSLQGVGNEQFF. CDR3 bases: TGTGCCAGCAGCTTACAGGGGGTTGGAAATGAGCAGTTCTTC.

To note about this clonotype: A much larger clone lies one base from this, so it may be a read error. Because the CDR3 is missing its conserved closing phenylalanine or tryptophan, this is likely a read error. The chain employs TRBV7-8 and TRBJ1-1; 7 positions agree with TRBD1. Germline lookup yields CDR1 SGHVS and CDR2 FQNEAQ. The CDR3 contains 15 residues. V gave up 3 bases and J gave up 1 base; unmatched junction bases: 5. The CDR3 DNA reads as TGTGCCAGCAGCTTCGACAGGGCGTGGAACACTGAAGCTTTCTCT. Translated, it gives CASSFDRAWNTEAFS.

This clonotype was seen only a few times. The chain links TRBV19 to TRBJ2-1; D gene ambiguous. CDR1 and CDR2 (germline): LNHDA, SQIVND (reference sequence). The CDR3 runs to 12 residues. V was clipped by 5 bases and J by 10 bases, with 12 bases between them. CDR3 residues: CASSASPIEQFF. In DNA, the CDR3 is TGTGCCAGTAGTGCGAGTCCAATCGAGCAGTTCTTC.

J is TRBJ2-7 and V is TRBV6-1, with no clear D. The CDR3 totals 12 residues. The V end lost 5 bases, the J end lost 7 bases, and 12 bases lay between the germline ends. CDR1 is MNHNS and CDR2 is SASEGT in the germline V gene. The CDR3 reads CASSPWRGEQYF. The CDR3 bases are TGTGCCAGCAGTCCATGGCGTGGGGAGCAGTACTTC.

Only a few counts were recorded for this clonotype. The gene calls are TRBV30 and TRBJ1-5, with 10 nucleotides matching TRBD1. Germline V gene lookup returns CDR1 GTSNPN and CDR2 SVGIG (reference sequence). The CDR3 covers 13 residues. V lost 4 bases and J lost 4; bases outside the gene matches: 1. Here the CDR3 reads CAWTDRGNQPQHF. For the CDR3, the DNA is TGTGCCTGGACGGACAGGGGGAATCAGCCCCAGCATTTT.

This clonotype has at least ten counts. The chain links TRBV27 to TRBJ2-2; unclear D gene. The CDR3 length is 13 residues. CDR1 is MNHEY, CDR2 SMNVEV, per germline (reference sequence). Deletions cut 3 bases from V and 1 base from J, with 3 bases between. The CDR3 DNA follows: TGTGCCAGCAGTTTCCAGAACACCGGGGAGCTGTTTTTT. This sequence encodes CASSFQNTGELFF.

This chain uses TRBV4-1 with TRBJ2-2; 10 bases agree with TRBD1. V dropped 4 bases and J dropped 6; count of bases not matched to a gene: 11. Looked up from germline, CDR1 is MGHRA and CDR2 is YSYEKL. The CDR3 extends over 17 amino acids. DNA of the CDR3: TGCGCCAGCAGCCGGATACCCCAGGGACAGGGGTCCGGGGAGCTGTTTTTT. Residues: CASSRIPQGQGSGELFF.